This T cell receptor (beta chain) was obtained from a study of human CD8 memory T cell subsets. About this clonotype: Antigen specificity is unknown.

The TPEX subset meant dysfunctional early memory CD8+ cells, CCR7+ PD-1+ TIGIT+. Germline V CDR1 and CDR2: DFQATT, SNEGSKA (reference sequence). CDR3 length: 17 amino acids. General study findings and limits: Precursor exhausted T cells appeared less diverse than stem-like memory T cells according to Chao1 estimates.

By UMI-labeled 5' RACE, the TCR beta libraries were made. TCRdb reprocessed the 5' RACE reads, with one entry per CDR3 protein and no DNA. This sample's table reports 6,700 or so distinct CDR3 sequences. The origin of this receptor is a human donor in good health. This chain connects TRBV20-1 to TRBJ2-1; the D call of TRBD2 rests on TCRdb alone, since no DNA is present to check it. Sequencing input: CD8+ T cells from PBMCs. CDR3 in amino acids: CSARALNPSGVYNEQFF.